This entry concerns a single TCR beta chain. Its antigen is not known. These data are taken from a study of CD8 T cells in ankylosing spondylitis. Study results and caveats: Seemingly characteristic of ankylosing spondylitis blood was a TCR beta motif consisting of about 8 highly homologous variants.

TCRdb reanalysed the 5' RACE reads using MiXCR and keeps one entry per CDR3 protein. The table shows 150,000 or so distinct CDR3 sequences, with under 14% occurring only once. The length of the CDR3 is 15 residues. V was pared by 0 bases and J by 2 bases, with 2 bases of the junction left unmatched. Germline V gene sequence: CDR1 GTSNPN, CDR2 SVGIG (reference sequence). The V call is TRBV30, the J call TRBJ2-3; TRBD2 agrees at 10 bases. This TCR was recovered from a male donor with ankylosing spondylitis or in good health (not recorded which). The sample taken for sequencing was blood, either unsorted or a sorted T cell fraction (not recorded which). The CDR3 is CAWSVLAGATDTQYF. DNA of the CDR3: TGTGCCTGGAGTGTGCTAGCGGGAGCCACAGATACGCAGTATTTT.